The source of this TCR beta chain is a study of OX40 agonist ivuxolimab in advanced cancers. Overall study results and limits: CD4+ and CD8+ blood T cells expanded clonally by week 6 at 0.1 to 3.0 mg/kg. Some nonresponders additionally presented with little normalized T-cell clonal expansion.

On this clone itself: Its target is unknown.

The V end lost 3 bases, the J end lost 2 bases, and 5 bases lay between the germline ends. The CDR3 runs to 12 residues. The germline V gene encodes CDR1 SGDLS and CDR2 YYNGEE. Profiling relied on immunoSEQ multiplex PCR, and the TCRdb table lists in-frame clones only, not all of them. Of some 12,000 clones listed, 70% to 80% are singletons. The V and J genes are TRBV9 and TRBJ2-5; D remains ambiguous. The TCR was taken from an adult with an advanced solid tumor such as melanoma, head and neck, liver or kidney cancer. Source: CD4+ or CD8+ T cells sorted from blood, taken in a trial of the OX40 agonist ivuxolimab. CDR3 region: CASSANQETQYF. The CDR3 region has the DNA TGTGCCAGCAGCGCCAATCAAGAGACCCAGTACTTC.